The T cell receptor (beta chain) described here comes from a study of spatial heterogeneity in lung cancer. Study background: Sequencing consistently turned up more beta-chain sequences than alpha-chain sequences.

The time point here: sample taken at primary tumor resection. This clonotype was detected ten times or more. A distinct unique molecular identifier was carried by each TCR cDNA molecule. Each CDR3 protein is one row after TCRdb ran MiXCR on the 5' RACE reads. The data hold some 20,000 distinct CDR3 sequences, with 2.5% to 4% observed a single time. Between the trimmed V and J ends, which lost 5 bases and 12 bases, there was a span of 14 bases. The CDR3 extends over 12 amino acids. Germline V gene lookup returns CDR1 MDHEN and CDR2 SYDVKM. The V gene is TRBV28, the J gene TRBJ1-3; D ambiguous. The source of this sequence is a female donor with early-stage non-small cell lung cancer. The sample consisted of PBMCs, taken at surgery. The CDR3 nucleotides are TGTGCCAGCAGTGGATACAGAAGGAACATATATTTT. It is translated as CASSGYRRNIYF.